The source of this T cell receptor (beta chain) is a study of T cells in Graves' hyperthyroidism and ophthalmopathy. Study-level findings and limits: Researchers report that a 13 V-J model separated ophthalmopathy from stable hyperthyroidism. Blood shared most expanded thyroid clonotypes above 0.001.

This clonotype was seen ten or more times. What it recognizes is unknown. The source material, RNA transcripts, was used to amplify TCR beta CDR3 regions. When the TCR CDR3 underwent first-round RT-PCR, the HTBI primer set was used. TCRdb processed the multiplex PCR reads anew with MiXCR; each CDR3 protein has one entry. The sample records about 400,000 distinct CDR3 sequences, about 14% being singletons. CDR3 length equals 14 residues. The germline V gene has CDR1 LNHDA and CDR2 SQIVND (reference sequence). Trimming removed 5 bases from V and 5 bases from J; junction bases left unmatched: 8. This TCR derives from a woman aged 25 to 39 with Graves' ophthalmopathy. The material sequenced was blood. The chain recombines TRBV19 with TRBJ2-7; 8 bases fit TRBD2. CDR3 sequence: CASSPGLGYDEQYF. In DNA, the CDR3 is TGTGCCAGTAGTCCGGGACTAGGATACGACGAGCAGTACTTC.